This T cell receptor (beta chain) emerged from a study of OX40 agonist ivuxolimab in advanced cancers. The wider study: Administration of intravenous ivuxolimab to patients occurred every 2 weeks at 0.01 to 10 mg/kg. Prior therapy, whether anti-PD-1, anti-PD-L1 or anti-CTLA-4, was allowed, and under 50% had some. General study points: Averaged across samples, CD8+ T cells carried more expanded clones than CD4+ did.

Patients with autoimmune history or systemic immunosuppression were excluded. Method: immunoSEQ multiplex PCR; TCRdb's copy keeps in-frame clones and lacks some. The repertoire has about 80,000 clones, around 90% of them found once; the top ten carry more than 0.15%. Points on this clone: Its target is unknown.

This TCR came from an adult with an advanced solid tumor such as melanoma, head and neck, liver or kidney cancer. The input for sequencing was CD4+ or CD8+ T cells sorted from blood, taken in a trial of the OX40 agonist ivuxolimab.

CDR3: CSVAFGTGYTDTQYF. The CDR3 coding sequence is TGCAGCGTTGCCTTTGGGACAGGATACACAGATACGCAGTATTTT. The genes are TRBV29-1 and TRBJ2-3, with TRBD1 matching 8 bases. The CDR3 runs to 15 residues. Germline V gives CDR1 SQVTM, CDR2 ANQGSEA. V trimming: 4 bases; J trimming: 2 bases; junction bases outside the gene matches: 8.